One sample yielded the 13 T cell receptor beta chains listed below, sequenced in a study of beta chain features in type 1 diabetes. TCRB transcripts that were expressed got sequenced, as all of the isolated RNA had been reverse transcribed. Produced via immunoSEQ multiplex PCR; TCRdb's table is partial and in-frame only. The table includes under 550,000 clones, 10% to 12% detected once. What was sequenced was naive CD4+ T cells from blood. The origin of the receptors is a woman aged 18-29 years in good health.

This chain uses TRBV5-4 with TRBJ1-4; no reliable D call. V was shortened by 0 bases and J by 6 bases, with 6 bases between the two germline ends. This CDR3 is built from 13 residues. Germline V gene sequence: CDR1 SGHNT, CDR2 YYREEE (reference sequence). The CDR3 is CASSLDSHEKLFF. In nucleotides, the CDR3 is TGTGCCAGCAGCTTGGATTCCCATGAAAAACTGTTTTTT.

This chain joins TRBV29-1 and TRBJ2-3; D possibly corresponds to TRBD1 (6 bases). V lost 6 bases and J 2 bases, leaving 12 bases between the germline ends. The CDR3 extends over 13 amino acids. Germline V CDR1 and CDR2: SQVTM, ANQGSEA. The CDR3 nucleotides are TGCAGCGTGGGAAGGACAGACACAGATACGCAGTATTTT. Residues: CSVGRTDTDTQYF.

The CDR3, as DNA: TGTGCCAGCAGCGTCGCCCAGCTCAATGAGCAGTTCTTC. Amino acid sequence: CASSVAQLNEQFF. This sequence joins TRBV9 and TRBJ2-1, with D uncertain. CDR3 length: 13 residues. V lost 2 bases and J lost 6, with 9 bases in between. Germline V gene sequence: CDR1 SGDLS, CDR2 YYNGEE.

This clone was observed a handful of times. This chain links TRBV5-1 with TRBJ2-7, with D unresolved. V was cut by 4 bases and J by 4 bases, with 6 bases left in between. The CDR3 contains 11 residues. CDR1 and CDR2 (germline): SGHRS, YFSETQ. The CDR3, as DNA: TGCGCCAGCAGCCTGCGATACGAGCAGTACTTC. Residues: CASSLRYEQYF.

The V and J genes are TRBV10-3 and TRBJ2-1; D is ambiguous. Deletions cut 3 bases from V and 6 bases from J, with 9 bases between. The germline gives CDR1 ENHRY, CDR2 SYGVKD. The CDR3 is 13 residues long. The CDR3 coding sequence is TGTGCCATCAGTGATCGGACCGCCAATGAGCAGTTCTTC. Translated, it gives CAISDRTANEQFF.

This clone was picked up a small number of times. This chain connects TRBV7-2 to TRBJ2-3; 7 bases are shared with TRBD2. Germline lookup yields CDR1 SGHTA and CDR2 FQGNSA. The V and J ends lost 3 bases and 1 base, in that order; junction bases with no gene match: 4. This CDR3 has 15 amino acids. This CDR3 is CASSFGGSRTDTQYF. CDR3 nucleotides: TGTGCCAGCAGCTTCGGGGGGTCGCGCACAGATACGCAGTATTTT.

This clone was detected only a few times. The chain recombines TRBV5-1 with TRBJ2-2; 9 positions match TRBD1. The length of the CDR3 is 21 residues. V lost 4 bases, J lost 4 bases, and 23 bases stayed unmatched. Germline CDR1 SGHRS, CDR2 YFSETQ. The CDR3 nucleotides are TGCGCCAGCAGCAGGTCCCCACTCGGGACAGGGAGATCATGGGGCACCGGGGAGCTGTTTTTT. It translates to CASSRSPLGTGRSWGTGELFF.

In nucleotides, the CDR3 is TGTGCCAGCAGCTTAGGCGTTACTCTTCGGGGACAGGGGGCAGATACGCAGTATTTT. This gives the protein CASSLGVTLRGQGADTQYF. The rearrangement uses TRBV7-9 and TRBJ2-3, with 11 bases fitting TRBD1. This CDR3 is built from 19 residues. CDR1 and CDR2 from the germline V gene are SEHNR and FQNEAQ (reference sequence). After removal of 1 base from V and 4 bases from J, the junction contained 13 bases not matched to a gene.

In its sample, this clone was seen a few times. The chain links TRBV7-6 to TRBJ1-1; maybe TRBD1 (5 bases). The V end lost 7 bases, the J end lost 10 bases, and 16 bases lay between the germline ends. The length of the CDR3 is 12 residues. Germline lookup yields CDR1 SGHVS and CDR2 FNYEAQ. The CDR3 coding sequence is TGTGCCAGCACCGATCGGGGCTCACGAGCTTTCTTT. Translating it yields CASTDRGSRAFF.

The chain is built from TRBV14 and TRBJ1-4; D is unresolved. The V end was cut by 4 bases, the J end by 8 bases, with 11 bases between. Germline CDR1 and CDR2: SGHDN and FVKESK. The CDR3 totals 13 residues. The CDR3 region is CASSLAGREKLFF. As DNA, the CDR3 is TGTGCCAGCAGCCTTGCCGGGCGAGAAAAACTGTTTTTT. Filled out from reference TRBV14 and TRBJ1-4, the complete variable domain reads EAGVTQFPSHSVIEKGQTVTLRCDPISGHDNLYWYRRVMGKEIKFLLHFVKESKQDESGMPNNRFLAERTGGTYSTLKVQPAELEDSGVYFCASSLAGREKLFFGSGTQLSVL.

The chain uses TRBV9 and TRBJ2-1; the match to TRBD2 covers 11 bases. The V and J ends lost 4 bases and 4 bases, in that order; junction bases with no gene match: 4. CDR3 length equals 15 residues. Germline V gene data show CDR1 as SGDLS and CDR2 as YYNGEE. The CDR3 loop is CASSPTSGGYNEQFF. CDR3 nucleotide sequence: TGTGCCAGCAGCCCAACTAGCGGGGGTTACAATGAGCAGTTCTTC.

This clone has more than one count but fewer than ten. This rearrangement joins TRBV19 to TRBJ2-5, with D uncertain. The V gene's germline CDR1 is LNHDA and CDR2 SQIVND (reference sequence). V was trimmed by 4 bases and J by 1 base, leaving 7 bases between them. This CDR3 region has 13 residues. CDR3 in amino acids: CASSRQTQETQYF. The CDR3, as DNA: TGTGCCAGTAGTAGACAAACCCAAGAGACCCAGTACTTC.

This clone came up a few times. The rearrangement links TRBV29-1 to TRBJ2-3, with D unclear. Trimming stripped 2 bases from V and 0 bases from J, with 12 bases between. The CDR3 spans 15 residues. Germline-derived CDR1 and CDR2 are SQVTM and ANQGSEA. CDR3 coding DNA: TGCAGCGTTGAAACTCCCTCGGCTAGCACAGATACGCAGTATTTT. Translated: CSVETPSASTDTQYF.